This TCR beta chain was documented in a study of a mutant IDH1 vaccine in newly diagnosed glioma (dated by TCRdb to about 2021). With regard to the full study: Of the 25 to 35 patients who were treated, approximately 60% were male and roughly 38% were female, and the mean age was about 37 years. Longitudinal TCRB deep sequencing was performed for around 23 treated patients wherever samples were available for exploratory analyses. Before enrollment, patients had received standard therapy of radiotherapy alone, temozolomide alone, or radiochemotherapy with temozolomide; most received the combination. Peripheral blood was collected at six visits: V03 (baseline), V05, V07, V10, V12 and V13. Study-wide findings and limitations: Vaccine-induced immune responses across multiple MHC alleles were detected in over 80% of patients. Pseudoprogression appeared unrelated to alterations in the top peripheral T cell clonotypes detected by TCRB sequencing. Selection of PBMC samples for TCRB deep sequencing was based on availability. The authors noted that analyses of patient blood samples could not be reproduced because of sample limitations.

Of note for this clone: No antigen is known for it. No much larger clone exists at a distance of one base, and base qualities are not known.

The cysteine opens and the phenylalanine closes a CDR3 of 15 amino acids. Only the CDR3 region is kept as DNA, spanning 45 bases read in frame from base 1. CDR1 and CDR2, per the germline V gene, are ENHRY and SYGVKD. For this chain, trimming is 8 bases at the V end and 0 bases at the J end, and the number of junction bases without a gene match is 8. Library construction relied on the immunoSEQ multiplex PCR assay. The hsTCRB Kit was used according to the manufacturer's protocol to amplify rearranged TCR beta chain sequences. Sequencing of TCRB libraries was carried out on an Illumina MiSeq. The original pipeline was this. Demultiplexing, trimming and gene mapping were performed with the kit vendor's proprietary platform. TCRdb obtained this table from immuneACCESS and retained in-frame rearrangements with V and J assigned. These tables miss some clones; where compared with another copy, unresolved V genes account for less than half of the shortfall, and the remainder is unexplained. Clone size and the V and J calls come from that table; the DNA yielded D and trimming. Counted in this sample were around 37,000 clones; roughly 78% of them appeared once. The ten largest clones capture 9% to 10% of the sample.

Explained via the paper, the time point label denotes: baseline, week 1 (first vaccination visit). According to the study, the label for this sample's treatment or condition signals: pre-vaccination baseline after standard-of-care therapy. Donors had newly diagnosed WHO grade 3 or 4 IDH1-mutant astrocytomas with loss of nuclear ATRX. The samples were drawn from NOA16, a multicentre, single-arm, open-label phase I trial in Germany that tested a mutant IDH1 peptide vaccine in humans for the first time. For immunogenicity testing, the blood drawn at visit V03 was used as the baseline sample. Genomic DNA for TCRB sequencing was isolated from EDTA blood with the DNeasy Blood and Tissue Kit.

The chain is made from TRBV10-3 and TRBJ1-2; 8 junctional bases match TRBD1. The receptor was isolated from a man aged 35-49 years with glioma. Some clones in this sample may be carry-over from other donors' samples. Sample: PBMCs, taken from a glioma patient treated with radiotherapy, temozolomide or both. The CDR3: CAIGGQGDSNYGYTF. The bases are TGTGCCATCGGCGGACAGGGTGACTCTAACTATGGCTACACCTTC.